These 31 T cell receptor beta chains were all obtained from the same sample, sequenced in a study of T cell repertoires in cytomegalovirus infection (dated by TCRdb to the late 2010s). Sequencing relied on an Illumina HiSeq 1500. The public sequencing data were trimmed at Q25 with fastp and processed into clonotypes with MiXCR by TCRdb, which kept only in-frame beta chains. Duplicate CDR3 protein sequences are folded into a single record with the most common DNA and genes. In this sample the table shows hundreds of thousands of distinct CDR3 sequences, less than 40% of which occur a single time. The ten largest account for about an eighth of the sample. Reading the label with the study, this specimen's treatment or condition is: in vitro stimulation with specific CMV peptide epitopes to enrich CMV-specific T cells. These receptors have no known antigen. Sequencing was performed on cultured CD8+ T cells from PBMCs, taken from culture after CMV antigen stimulation. The source is a human donor in good health (CMV status not recorded). Some clones in this sample may be carry-over from other donors' samples.

Details on this clonotype: A much larger clone lies a single base off, so this may be a read error. The V and J genes are TRBV7-2 and TRBJ1-3; no firm D call. V was trimmed by 4 bases and J by 0 bases, leaving 16 bases between them. The CDR3 loop spans 17 amino acids. The germline gives CDR1 SGHTA, CDR2 FQGNSA. DNA of the CDR3: TGTGCCAGCAGCTACTCGACAACAACCTCCTCTGGAAACACCATATATTTT. This encodes CASSYSTTTSSGNTIYF.

Turning to this clonotype: It may be a read error: a sequence one base away is much more abundant. The chain couples TRBV7-9 to TRBJ1-1; 7 bases match TRBD1. Losses at the gene ends were 5 bases for V and 6 bases for J; bases not matched to a gene: 15. Germline CDR1 reads SEHNR; CDR2 reads FQNEAQ (reference sequence). The CDR3 loop spans 16 amino acids. For the CDR3, the DNA is TGTGCCAGCAGCCGTTATTTACAGGGGAAGATGGCTGAAGCTTTCTTT. Translation: CASSRYLQGKMAEAFF.

Remarks on this clonotype: This could be a read error, since a much larger clone is one nucleotide away. In DNA, the CDR3 is TGTGCCAGCAGCTTTAAAGTGAACACTGAAGCTTTCTTT. This codes for CASSFKVNTEAFF. J is TRBJ1-1 and V is TRBV11-3; D is unclear. CDR1 and CDR2 (germline): SGHNT, YENEEA. This CDR3 contains 13 residues. Trimming shortened V by 3 bases and J by 0 bases, and 5 bases separated the two germline ends.

This clonotype was seen a handful of times. The V gene is TRBV7-6, the J gene TRBJ2-3; D may be TRBD1 or TRBD2 (6 bases each). Trimming took 1 base from V and 3 from J, leaving 11 bases between them. CDR1 is SGHVS, CDR2 FNYEAQ, per germline. The CDR3 has 15 residues. This chain's CDR3 is CASSLGGAGTDTQYF. In nucleotides, the CDR3 is TGTGCCAGCAGCTTAGGGGGGGCAGGAACAGATACGCAGTATTTT. Supplemented by reference TRBV7-6 and TRBJ2-3, the full variable domain reads GAGVSQSPRYKVTKRGQDVALRCDPISGHVSLYWYRQALGQGPEFLTYFNYEAQQDKSGLPNDRFSAERPEGSISTLTIQRTEQRDSAMYRCASSLGGAGTDTQYFGPGTRLTVL.

This clonotype was observed a single time. This sequence joins TRBV7-9 and TRBJ1-2; the match to TRBD1 covers 7 bases. Germline loops: CDR1 SEHNR, CDR2 FQNEAQ (reference sequence). The CDR3 is 16 residues long. V gave up 5 bases and J gave up 0 bases; unmatched junction bases: 9. The DNA of the CDR3 is TGTGCCAGCAGCCGATTGGGACAGCCTGCTAACTATGGCTACACCTTC. Protein product: CASSRLGQPANYGYTF.

This clonotype has ten or more counts. The chain is built from TRBV7-6 and TRBJ1-4; 9 bases fit TRBD1. The V gene's germline CDR1 is SGHVS and CDR2 FNYEAQ. The CDR3 spans 16 residues. V lost 6 bases and J lost 4; bases outside the gene matches: 9. The CDR3 spells CASSFTGGFGNEKLFF. The CDR3 DNA sequence: TGTGCCAGCAGTTTTACAGGGGGCTTCGGTAATGAAAAACTGTTTTTT.

In this sample, this clonotype turned up a few times. The V and J genes are TRBV6-5 and TRBJ2-2, with 7 nucleotides matching TRBD2. Germline CDR1 is MNHEY and CDR2 is SVGAGI. The CDR3 runs 15 residues. Unmatched junction bases numbered 1, after V lost 2 bases and J lost 1 base. The chain's CDR3 is CASSYTGGNTGELFF. The CDR3 region has the DNA TGTGCCAGCAGTTACACGGGGGGGAACACCGGGGAGCTGTTTTTT.

The chain is built from TRBV11-2 and TRBJ1-5; 10 nucleotides agree with TRBD1. The CDR3 loop spans 17 amino acids. Losses at the gene ends were 2 bases for V and 7 bases for J; bases not matched to a gene: 11. Looked up from germline, CDR1 is SGHAT and CDR2 is FQNNGV. The CDR3 sequence is CASSLLAGDRGPQPQHF. As DNA, the CDR3 is TGTGCCAGCAGCTTACTGGCGGGGGACAGGGGTCCGCAGCCCCAGCATTTT.

This clonotype was seen only a few times. Germline and junction disagree at one end, which may indicate a read error. The rearrangement uses TRBV2 and TRBJ2-3; 9 bases are a match to TRBD2. CDR1 is SNHLY, CDR2 FYNNEI, per germline. The CDR3 contains 15 residues. CDR3 residues: CAISELAGGTDTQYF. CDR3 nucleotide sequence: TGTGCCATCAGTGAATTAGCGGGGGGCACAGATACGCAGTATTTT.

The chain couples TRBV27 to TRBJ1-5; TRBD1 is a possible D gene (5 bases). V was pared by 6 bases and J by 4 bases, with 13 bases between. The germline CDR1 and CDR2 sequences are MNHEY and SMNVEV (reference sequence). The CDR3 is made up of 14 amino acids. The CDR3 reads CASSYGTANQPQHF. CDR3 nucleotides: TGTGCCAGCAGCTACGGGACGGCGAATCAGCCCCAGCATTTT.

In this sample, this clonotype turned up a few times. V and J are TRBV6-1 and TRBJ1-2, with TRBD1 matching 11 bases. Per germline, CDR1 MNHNS and CDR2 SASEGT. V lost 3 bases, J lost 3 bases, and 3 bases stayed unmatched. CDR3 length: 15 residues. CDR3 amino acids: CASSDGTGGHYGYTF. CDR3 in DNA: TGTGCCAGCAGTGACGGGACAGGGGGTCACTATGGCTACACCTTC.

The V gene is TRBV20-1, the J gene TRBJ1-2; D might be TRBD1 (5 bases). V dropped 4 bases and J dropped 6 bases, with 15 bases sitting between them. The CDR3 length is 13 residues. Germline V gives CDR1 DFQATT, CDR2 SNEGSKA (reference sequence). CDR3 region: CSAIPWGGDGYTF. CDR3 DNA sequence: TGCAGTGCTATCCCTTGGGGGGGTGATGGCTACACCTTC.

In its sample, this clonotype was seen a few times. The rearrangement uses TRBV27 and TRBJ1-2; TRBD1 matches 7 bases. J gave up 3 bases and V 6 bases, and 10 bases lay outside the gene matches. Germline V CDR1 and CDR2: MNHEY, SMNVEV (reference sequence). The CDR3 loop spans 15 amino acids. The CDR3 DNA sequence: TGTGCCAGCAGCCGCAGGGGGGGGCCCTACTATGGCTACACCTTC. Its protein is CASSRRGGPYYGYTF.

V usage is TRBV27 and J usage is TRBJ1-5; no clear D gene. The CDR3 sequence is 13 residues long. Germline V gene data show CDR1 as MNHEY and CDR2 as SMNVEV (reference sequence). V was shortened by 6 bases and J by 3 bases, with 9 bases between the two germline ends. The CDR3 sequence is CASRLSINQPQHF. The CDR3 DNA reads TGTGCCAGCAGACTGTCTATCAATCAGCCCCAGCATTTT.

About this clonotype itself: A read error may explain this, as a much larger clone is one base away. The chain combines TRBV7-9 with TRBJ1-3; the D gene is possibly TRBD1 (6 bases). The V gene's germline CDR1 is SEHNR and CDR2 FQNEAQ (reference sequence). V lost 4 bases to trimming and J lost 0 bases, with 10 bases between them. This CDR3 has 15 residues. CDR3 region: CASSSDRSSGNTIYF. Here the CDR3 DNA reads TGTGCCAGCAGCTCAGACAGGAGCTCTGGAAACACCATATATTTT.

The chain has TRBV4-3 and TRBJ2-2, with 8 bases aligning to TRBD1. CDR3 length equals 17 residues. CDR1 is LGHNA, CDR2 YSLEER, per germline. Unmatched junction bases numbered 7, after V lost 0 bases and J lost 4 bases. CDR3 nucleotide sequence: TGCGCCAGCAGCCAAGAAGTGACAGGGGTACTCACCGGGGAGCTGTTTTTT. It specifies CASSQEVTGVLTGELFF.

This clonotype appeared a few times. The chain carries TRBV5-4 and TRBJ1-1; D perhaps matches TRBD1 (6 bases). The germline V and J ends were trimmed by 6 bases and 4 bases, with 16 bases remaining between them. The CDR3 runs 14 residues. CDR1 is SGHNT, CDR2 YYREEE, per germline (reference sequence). The CDR3 sequence is CASNPDRSTTEAFF. The CDR3 DNA reads TGTGCCAGCAACCCGGACAGATCTACCACTGAAGCTTTCTTT.

The chain carries TRBV2 and TRBJ1-2, with TRBD1 matching 7 bases. Germline CDR1 and CDR2: SNHLY and FYNNEI. The CDR3 is made up of 14 amino acids. The trim removed 8 bases at V and 4 bases at J, leaving 10 bases unmatched. CDR3 sequence reads: CASPFGDRLYGYTF. CDR3 coding DNA: TGTGCCAGCCCGTTCGGGGACAGACTCTATGGCTACACCTTC.

The sample holds many counts of this clonotype. The genes are TRBV7-8 and TRBJ2-1; D remains ambiguous. Germline V gene data show CDR1 as SGHVS and CDR2 as FQNEAQ. The V end was cut by 5 bases, the J end by 10 bases, with 12 bases between. CDR3 length: 12 residues. The CDR3: CASSPDFGEQFF. The DNA for the CDR3 is TGTGCCAGCAGCCCAGACTTTGGGGAGCAGTTCTTC.

In this sample, this clonotype turned up a few times. The rearrangement joins TRBV12-3 or TRBV12-4 to TRBJ1-4, with D possibly matching TRBD1 (5 bases). The CDR3 spans 12 residues. V shed 7 bases and J shed 8 bases, with 11 bases lying between them. The CDR3 coding sequence is TGTGCCAGCACAGGGACCGGCGAAAAACTGTTTTTT. This gives the protein CASTGTGEKLFF.

This clonotype showed up just a few times. The CDR3 loop is CASSLPSGTDTQYF. The CDR3 DNA reads TGTGCCAGCAGCTTACCCTCAGGAACAGATACGCAGTATTTT. This rearrangement joins TRBV7-8 to TRBJ2-3; D gene ambiguous. V was pared by 2 bases and J by 3 bases, with 9 bases between. Germline V gives CDR1 SGHVS, CDR2 FQNEAQ. This CDR3 comprises 14 residues.

This clonotype was detected a few times. The rearrangement uses TRBV12-3 or TRBV12-4 and TRBJ2-7; unclear D gene. The CDR3 has 15 amino acids. The V gene lost 1 base and the J gene lost 4 bases, with 14 bases spanning the gap. Here the CDR3 DNA reads TGTGCCAGCAGTTTAGGACCCCAAGGGAAGTACGAGCAGTACTTC. It translates to CASSLGPQGKYEQYF.

The chain combines TRBV12-3 or TRBV12-4 with TRBJ2-1, with unresolved D. V was pared by 3 bases and J by 8 bases, with 14 bases between. The CDR3 is 14 amino acids. The CDR3 nucleotides read TGTGCCAGCAGTTTTAATCGTGTCGGCGATGAGCAGTTCTTC. This translates into CASSFNRVGDEQFF.

The J gene is TRBJ2-5, the V gene TRBV11-1, with D maybe TRBD1 (6 bases). V shed 5 bases and J shed 7 bases, with 11 bases lying between them. CDR3 length equals 12 residues. Germline CDR1 is SGHAT and CDR2 is FQDESV (reference sequence). CDR3 DNA sequence: TGTGCCAGCAGCCAGGGGATCCGGACCCAGTACTTC. Translated, it gives CASSQGIRTQYF.

Concerning this clonotype itself: One end of the junction does not line up with germline, which may come from a read error. The chain is built from TRBV7-6 and TRBJ1-2; the D gene is possibly TRBD1 (6 bases). This CDR3 has 15 amino acids. Germline V gene data show CDR1 as SGHVS and CDR2 as FNYEAQ. The CDR3 here is CASTTKDSSNYSYTF. The CDR3 DNA sequence: TGTGCCAGCACCACTAAGGACAGCTCTAACTATAGCTACACCTTC. The variable domain in full, completed from reference TRBV7-6 and TRBJ1-2, reads GAGVSQSPRYKVTKRGQDVALRCDPISGHVSLYWYRQALGQGPEFLTYFNYEAQQDKSGLPNDRFSAERPEGSISTLTIQRTEQRDSAMYRCASTTKDSSNYSYTFGSGTRLTVV.

The rearrangement joins TRBV29-1 to TRBJ2-7; possibly TRBD1 or TRBD2 for D (5 bases each). Germline loops: CDR1 SQVTM, CDR2 ANQGSEA. This CDR3 comprises 16 residues. V lost 2 bases and J 0 bases, leaving 17 bases between the germline ends. CDR3 nucleotide sequence: TGCAGCGTTGAAAAGGTGGGGGATCCCCCCTCCTACGAGCAGTACTTC. This sequence encodes CSVEKVGDPPSYEQYF.

The rearrangement links TRBV27 to TRBJ2-2; tentatively, D is TRBD1 (6 bases). The V gene lost 7 bases and the J gene lost 7 bases, with 10 bases spanning the gap. The CDR3 length is 12 residues. Germline CDR1 MNHEY, CDR2 SMNVEV (reference sequence). The CDR3 loop is CASTQGGGELFF. CDR3 coding DNA: TGTGCCAGCACACAGGGCGGCGGGGAGCTGTTTTTT.

This clonotype was observed at least ten times. This rearrangement joins TRBV7-9 to TRBJ2-1, with unresolved D. The CDR3 runs 15 residues. Germline V CDR1 and CDR2: SEHNR, FQNEAQ (reference sequence). The germline V and J ends were trimmed by 5 bases and 0 bases, with 11 bases remaining between them. CDR3 in amino acids: CASSPVLGSYNEQFF. The DNA for the CDR3 is TGTGCCAGCAGCCCTGTGTTGGGCTCCTACAATGAGCAGTTCTTC.

The rearrangement uses TRBV20-1 and TRBJ1-5; a weak D match, TRBD1 (6 bases). Trimming left V 3 bases short and J 4 bases short, with 19 bases between. The germline V gene encodes CDR1 DFQATT and CDR2 SNEGSKA (reference sequence). The CDR3 sequence is 16 residues long. CDR3: CSASARDKIVNQPQHF. The CDR3 DNA follows: TGCAGTGCTAGCGCCCGGGACAAGATTGTGAATCAGCCCCAGCATTTT.

This chain uses TRBV28 with TRBJ2-7; possible D gene TRBD1, 6 bases. The V gene's germline CDR1 is MDHEN and CDR2 SYDVKM. The CDR3 spans 14 residues. The V end lost 4 bases, the J end lost 7 bases, and 17 bases lay between the germline ends. The DNA of the CDR3 is TGTGCCAGCAGTTCCCTGGACAGCGGCATTGAGCAGTACGTC. Encoded protein: CASSSLDSGIEQYV.

A few counts support this clonotype. The germline gene is not matched at one end of the junction; a read error may be the cause. The rearrangement links TRBV7-9 to TRBJ2-7; 7 nucleotides line up with TRBD1. CDR1 and CDR2 from the germline V gene are SEHNR and FQNEAQ (reference sequence). The CDR3 consists of 15 residues. For the CDR3, the DNA is TGTGCCAGCAGCCGAGACAGGGCGATTTCCTCCGAGCAGTACTTC. This translates into CASSRDRAISSEQYF.